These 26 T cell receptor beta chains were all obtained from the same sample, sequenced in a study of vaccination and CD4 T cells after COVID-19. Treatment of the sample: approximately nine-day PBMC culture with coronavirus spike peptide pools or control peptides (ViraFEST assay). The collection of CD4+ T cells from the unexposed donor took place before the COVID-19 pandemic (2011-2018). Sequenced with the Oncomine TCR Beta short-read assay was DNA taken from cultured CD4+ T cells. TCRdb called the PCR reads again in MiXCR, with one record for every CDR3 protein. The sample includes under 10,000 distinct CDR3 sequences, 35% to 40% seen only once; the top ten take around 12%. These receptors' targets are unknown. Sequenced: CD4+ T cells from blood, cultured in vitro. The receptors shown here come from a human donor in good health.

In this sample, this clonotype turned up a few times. The CDR3 DNA follows: TGTGCCAGCCCCTTACTAGCGGGGGCGGTTTACAATGAGCAGTTCTTC. Protein sequence: CASPLLAGAVYNEQFF. The V call is TRBV21-1, the J call TRBJ2-1; the DNA was not used to check the table's D call, TRBD2. TRBV21-1 is reported as a pseudogene. The CDR3 contains 16 residues.

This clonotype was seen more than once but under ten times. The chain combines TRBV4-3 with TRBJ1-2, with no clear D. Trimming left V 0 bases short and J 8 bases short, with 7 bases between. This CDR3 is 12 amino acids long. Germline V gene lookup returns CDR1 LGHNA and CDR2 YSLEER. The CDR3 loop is CASSQDFRGYTF. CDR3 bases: TGCGCCAGCAGCCAAGATTTTCGCGGCTACACCTTC.

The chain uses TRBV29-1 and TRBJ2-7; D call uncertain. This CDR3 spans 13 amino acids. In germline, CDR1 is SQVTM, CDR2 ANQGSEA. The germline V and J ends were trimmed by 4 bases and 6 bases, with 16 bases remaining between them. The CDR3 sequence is CSVGGIAFGEQYF. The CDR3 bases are TGCAGCGTTGGTGGTATCGCGTTCGGCGAGCAGTACTTC.

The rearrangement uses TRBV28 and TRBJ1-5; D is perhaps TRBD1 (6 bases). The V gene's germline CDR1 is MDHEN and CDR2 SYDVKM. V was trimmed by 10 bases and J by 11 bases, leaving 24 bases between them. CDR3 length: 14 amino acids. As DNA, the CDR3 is TGTGCCAACTCGTCCCCGGGACAACCTTTAGCCCAGCATTTT. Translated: CANSSPGQPLAQHF.

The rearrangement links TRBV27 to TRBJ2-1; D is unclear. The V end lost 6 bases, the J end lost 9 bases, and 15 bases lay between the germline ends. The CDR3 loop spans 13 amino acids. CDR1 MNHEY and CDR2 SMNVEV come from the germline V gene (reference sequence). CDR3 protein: CASSHRPTREQFF. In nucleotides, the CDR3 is TGTGCCAGCAGCCACCGACCGACTCGTGAGCAGTTCTTC.

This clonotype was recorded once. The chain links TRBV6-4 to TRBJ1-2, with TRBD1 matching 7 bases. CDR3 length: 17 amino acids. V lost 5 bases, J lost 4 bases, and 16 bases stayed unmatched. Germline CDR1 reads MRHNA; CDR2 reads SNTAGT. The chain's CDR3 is CASSPYVNRGAFYGYTF. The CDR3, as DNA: TGTGCCAGCAGTCCATACGTGAACAGGGGAGCCTTCTATGGCTACACCTTC.

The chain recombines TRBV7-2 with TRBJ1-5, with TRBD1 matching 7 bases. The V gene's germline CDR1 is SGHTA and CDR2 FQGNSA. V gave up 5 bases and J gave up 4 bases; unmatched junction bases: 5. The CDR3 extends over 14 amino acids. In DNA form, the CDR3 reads TGTGCCAGCAGCGCCGACAGGGCTAATCAGCCCCAGCATTTT. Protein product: CASSADRANQPQHF.

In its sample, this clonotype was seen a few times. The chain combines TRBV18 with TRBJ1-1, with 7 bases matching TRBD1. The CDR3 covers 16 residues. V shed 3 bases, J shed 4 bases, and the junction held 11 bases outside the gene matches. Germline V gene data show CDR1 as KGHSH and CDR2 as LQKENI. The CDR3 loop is CASSPNPTGSSTEAFF. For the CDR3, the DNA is TGTGCCAGCTCACCTAATCCGACAGGGTCCTCCACTGAAGCTTTCTTT.

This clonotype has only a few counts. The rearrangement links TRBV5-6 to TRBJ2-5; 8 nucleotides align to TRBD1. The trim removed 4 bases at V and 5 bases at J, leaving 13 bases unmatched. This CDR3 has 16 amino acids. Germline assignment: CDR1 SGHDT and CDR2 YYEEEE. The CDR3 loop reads CASSPSDRDVAETQYF. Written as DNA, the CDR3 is TGTGCCAGCAGCCCATCGGACAGGGATGTAGCGGAGACCCAGTACTTC.

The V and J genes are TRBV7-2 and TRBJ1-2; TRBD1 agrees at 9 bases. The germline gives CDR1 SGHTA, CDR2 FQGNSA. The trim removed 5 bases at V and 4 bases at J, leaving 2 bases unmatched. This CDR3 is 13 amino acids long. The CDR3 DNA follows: TGTGCCAGCAGCCTGGGACAGGGCTATGGCTACACCTTC. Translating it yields CASSLGQGYGYTF.

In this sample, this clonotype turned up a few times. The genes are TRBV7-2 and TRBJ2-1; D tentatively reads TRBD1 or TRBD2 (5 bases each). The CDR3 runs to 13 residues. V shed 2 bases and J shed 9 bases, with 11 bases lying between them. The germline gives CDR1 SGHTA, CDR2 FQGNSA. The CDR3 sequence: CASSLNRGGEQFF. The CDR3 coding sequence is TGTGCCAGCAGCTTAAACCGGGGCGGTGAGCAGTTCTTC.

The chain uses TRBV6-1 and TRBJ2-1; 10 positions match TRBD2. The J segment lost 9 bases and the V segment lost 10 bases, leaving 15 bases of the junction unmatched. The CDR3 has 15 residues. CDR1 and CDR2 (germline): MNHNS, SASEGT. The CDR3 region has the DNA TGTGCCACCTTCCCAGGGCTAGCGGGAGTGGCTGAGCAGTTCTTC. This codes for CATFPGLAGVAEQFF.

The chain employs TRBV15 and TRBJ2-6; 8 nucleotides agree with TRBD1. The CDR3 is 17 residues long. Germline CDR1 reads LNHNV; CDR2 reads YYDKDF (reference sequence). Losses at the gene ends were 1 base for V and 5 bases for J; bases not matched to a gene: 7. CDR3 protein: CATSRGDRGSRANVLTF. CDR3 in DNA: TGTGCCACCAGCAGAGGAGACAGGGGCTCGAGGGCCAACGTCCTGACTTTC.

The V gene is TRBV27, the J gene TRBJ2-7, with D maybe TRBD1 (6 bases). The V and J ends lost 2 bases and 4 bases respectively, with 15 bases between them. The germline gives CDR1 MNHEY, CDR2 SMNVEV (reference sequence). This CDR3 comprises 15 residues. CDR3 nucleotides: TGTGCCAGCAGTTTAGTGGGGGCTCCCTCTTACGAGCAGTACTTC. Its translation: CASSLVGAPSYEQYF.

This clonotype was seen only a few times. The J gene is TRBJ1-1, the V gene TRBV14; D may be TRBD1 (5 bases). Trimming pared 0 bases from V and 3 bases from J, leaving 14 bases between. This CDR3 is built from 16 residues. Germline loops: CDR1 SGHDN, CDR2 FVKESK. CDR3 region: CASSQDPAGRYTEAFF. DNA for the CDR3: TGTGCCAGCAGCCAAGATCCCGCAGGGAGGTACACTGAAGCTTTCTTT.

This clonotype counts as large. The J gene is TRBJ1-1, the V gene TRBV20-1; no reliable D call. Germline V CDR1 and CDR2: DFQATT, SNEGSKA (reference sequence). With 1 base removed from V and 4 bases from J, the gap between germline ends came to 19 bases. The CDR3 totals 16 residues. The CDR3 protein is CSARGGGSLRGTEAFF. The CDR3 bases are TGCAGTGCTAGAGGGGGTGGGTCCCTACGGGGCACTGAAGCTTTCTTT.

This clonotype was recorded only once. The DNA of the CDR3 is TGTGCCAGCAGCGTAGGAGGGGACCAAGAGACCCAGTACTTC. It translates to CASSVGGDQETQYF. The rearrangement uses TRBV9 and TRBJ2-5; D tentatively reads TRBD1 or TRBD2 (5 bases each). The V gene's germline CDR1 is SGDLS and CDR2 YYNGEE. V was pared by 0 bases and J by 0 bases, with 6 bases between. CDR3 length equals 14 residues. Based on the CDR3 plus reference TRBV9 and TRBJ2-5, the full variable domain is DSGVTQTPKHLITATGQRVTLRCSPRSGDLSVYWYQQSLDQGLQFLIQYYNGEERAKGNILERFSAQQFPDLHSELNLSSLELGDSALYFCASSVGGDQETQYFGPGTRLLVL.

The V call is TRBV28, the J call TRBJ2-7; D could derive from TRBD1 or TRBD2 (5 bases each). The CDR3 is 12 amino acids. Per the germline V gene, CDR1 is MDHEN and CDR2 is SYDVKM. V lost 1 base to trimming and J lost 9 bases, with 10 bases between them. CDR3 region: CASSLLGERQYF. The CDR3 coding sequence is TGTGCCAGCAGTTTATTAGGGGAGAGGCAGTACTTC.

Here the CDR3 DNA reads TGTGCCAGCAGCTTGGGGGGCAGGAAGGATTCACCCCTCCACTTT. Protein sequence: CASSLGGRKDSPLHF. The chain is built from TRBV5-4 and TRBJ1-6, with D maybe TRBD1 (5 bases). This CDR3 region has 15 residues. Germline lookup yields CDR1 SGHNT and CDR2 YYREEE (reference sequence). The V end lost 0 bases, the J end lost 8 bases, and 12 bases lay between the germline ends.

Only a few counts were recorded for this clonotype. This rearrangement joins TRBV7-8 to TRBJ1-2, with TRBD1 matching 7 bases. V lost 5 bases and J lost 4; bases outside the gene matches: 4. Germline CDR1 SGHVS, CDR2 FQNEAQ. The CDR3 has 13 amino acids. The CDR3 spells CASSGRTGYGYTF. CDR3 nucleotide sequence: TGTGCCAGCAGCGGCAGGACAGGCTATGGCTACACCTTC. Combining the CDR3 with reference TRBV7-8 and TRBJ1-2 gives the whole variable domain GAGVSQSPRYKVAKRGQDVALRCDPISGHVSLFWYQQALGQGPEFLTYFQNEAQLDKSGLPSDRFFAERPEGSVSTLKIQRTQQEDSAVYLCASSGRTGYGYTFGSGTRLTVV.

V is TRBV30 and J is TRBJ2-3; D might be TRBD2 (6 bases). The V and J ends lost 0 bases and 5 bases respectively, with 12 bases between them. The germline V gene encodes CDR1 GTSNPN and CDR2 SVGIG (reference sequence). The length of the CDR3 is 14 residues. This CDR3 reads CAWSVQGGVDTQYF. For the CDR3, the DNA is TGTGCCTGGAGTGTACAAGGAGGGGTAGATACGCAGTATTTT.

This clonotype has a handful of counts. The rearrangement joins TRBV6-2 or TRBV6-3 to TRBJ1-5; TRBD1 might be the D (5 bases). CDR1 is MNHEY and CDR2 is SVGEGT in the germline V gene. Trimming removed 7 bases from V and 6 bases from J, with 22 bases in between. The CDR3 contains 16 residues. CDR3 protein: CASKGRALGGGQPQHF. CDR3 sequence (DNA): TGTGCCAGCAAAGGTCGGGCTTTAGGCGGGGGTCAGCCCCAGCATTTT.

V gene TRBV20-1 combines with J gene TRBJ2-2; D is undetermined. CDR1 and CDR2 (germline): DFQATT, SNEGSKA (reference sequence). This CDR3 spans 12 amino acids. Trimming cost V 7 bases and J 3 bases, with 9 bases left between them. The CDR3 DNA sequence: TGCAGTGGGACGGGTGACACCGGGGAGCTGTTTTTT. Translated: CSGTGDTGELFF.

CDR3: CASSPSSGSFLGTQYF. The CDR3 DNA follows: TGCGCCAGCAGCCCTTCTAGCGGGAGCTTTTTAGGGACCCAGTACTTC. The chain couples TRBV5-1 to TRBJ2-5; 10 nucleotides line up with TRBD2. This CDR3 region has 16 residues. The V gene's germline CDR1 is SGHRS and CDR2 YFSETQ. V shed 4 bases, J shed 7 bases, and the junction held 13 bases outside the gene matches.

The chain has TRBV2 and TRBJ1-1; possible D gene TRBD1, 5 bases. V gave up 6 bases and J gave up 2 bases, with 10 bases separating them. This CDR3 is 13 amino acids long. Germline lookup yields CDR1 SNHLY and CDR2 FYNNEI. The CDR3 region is CASSKTVNTEAFF. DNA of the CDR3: TGTGCCAGCAGCAAGACAGTTAACACTGAAGCTTTCTTT.

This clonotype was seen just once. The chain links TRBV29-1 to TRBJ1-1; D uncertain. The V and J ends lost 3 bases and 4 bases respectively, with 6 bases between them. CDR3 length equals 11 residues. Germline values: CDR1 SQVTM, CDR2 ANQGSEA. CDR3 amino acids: CSVDRITEAFF. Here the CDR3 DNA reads TGCAGCGTTGACAGGATCACTGAAGCTTTCTTT.